The present T cell receptor beta chain was sequenced within a study of PD-L1 blockade in urothelial cancer (dated by TCRdb to 2016 to 2017). In terms of the full investigation: Therapy was started around 2014 for all patients, and atezolizumab 1,200 mg was administered intravenously every 3 weeks. About 90% of the roughly 29 patients were identified as males with urothelial cancer of bladder origin, and a prior smoking history was reported by 18 of 29 patients. An ECOG performance status of 0 or 1 was recorded for the patients, and 0 to 3 prior chemotherapy regimens had been received by the patients. Blood samples were analyzed 3 weeks after the start of treatment (second dose) and 6 weeks after the start of treatment. Blood samples yielded a median of around 150,000 T cells and more than 80,000 unique TCRs, with median clonality around 0.084. An exploratory multi-omic analysis was conducted of the somatic, immune and clinical correlates of response to PD-L1 blockade with atezolizumab in urothelial cancer. TCR sequencing covered pretreatment tumor samples and matched, serially collected peripheral blood taken before and after atezolizumab treatment. Durable clinical benefit was defined as progression-free survival longer than 6 months, and TCR features were also tested against progression-free and overall survival. Whole exome sequencing and RNA sequencing of pretreatment tumors were performed alongside TCR sequencing in the same patients. Several patients achieved durable clinical benefit and some 21 did not. Just over 28 patients had pretreatment blood TCR-seq, roughly 24 had at least one posttreatment blood collection, and roughly 24 had tumor TCR-seq.

In the case of this clone: It lacks a known antigen. There are no base qualities to consult, and no much larger clone falls within one base.

The full study reports these points: Improved progression-free and overall survival was found to be associated with pretreatment peripheral blood TCR clonality below the median. Among patients with durable benefit, tumor-associated TCR clones showed greater expansion in peripheral blood 3 weeks after treatment started (n = 22, p = 0.022). Because of the small sample size (n ≈ 30) and the many exploratory analyses performed, the results are intended to be regarded as hypothesis-generating.

Synthetic TCR analog templates were spiked into each PCR to estimate absolute template abundance from read counts. The immunoSEQ assay was used to amplify TCRbeta CDR3 regions from genomic DNA with bias-controlled V and J gene primers. Sequencing of rearranged TCRbeta segments was performed at approximately 20X coverage. The paper's processing steps were these. Sequencing errors were corrected by clustering, and CDR3s were annotated against IMGT so that V, D and J genes could be assigned. Downstream analyses used only productive TCRbeta rearrangements, leaving out any out-of-frame or stop-codon sequences. Clonality was calculated as one minus the Shannon entropy normalized by the log of the number of unique productive sequences. Clones differing between time points or between blood and tumor were identified by Fisher's exact test with Benjamini-Hochberg correction at adjusted p below 0.01. As stored in TCRdb, this immuneACCESS dataset retains in-frame rearrangements with V and J assigned. A fraction of the clones does not appear; measured against another copy, unresolved V genes explain less than half of the discrepancy, and the remainder lacks a known reason. That table furnishes V, J and clone size, whereas the DNA furnished D and trimming. The sample table contains tens of thousands of clones; only one count was recorded for around 81% of them. The ten biggest clones cover approximately 6.7% of the sample.

V is reduced by 10 bases and J by 2 bases, leaving a spacing of 12 bases between them. CDR1 SNHLY and CDR2 FYNNEI are derived from the germline V gene. The CDR3 spans 12 residues, from the cysteine through the phenylalanine. Here the CDR3 DNA is all that survives: 36 bases in frame from base 1. What this sample's time point label stands for: pretreatment peripheral blood. The cohort comprised around 30 patients with locally advanced or metastatic urothelial carcinoma treated at Memorial Sloan Kettering on a trial protocol. Peripheral blood mononuclear cells were collected pretreatment and during treatment, at between 1 and 8 total time points per patient. The Qiagen DNeasy Blood extraction kit was used to purify genomic DNA from total PBMCs and from tumor samples. PBMCs were collected pretreatment and during treatment, and were isolated and stored as previously described.

The sequencing here drew on PBMCs, taken around atezolizumab (anti-PD-L1) treatment. This clonotype was sampled from a man aged 40-49 years with urothelial cancer. This sequence uses TRBV2 and TRBJ2-7; the D gene is not confidently resolved. At the DNA level, the sequence is TGTGCCACACGAGACTCTGCCTACGAGCAGTACTTC. Translated, this gives CATRDSAYEQYF.